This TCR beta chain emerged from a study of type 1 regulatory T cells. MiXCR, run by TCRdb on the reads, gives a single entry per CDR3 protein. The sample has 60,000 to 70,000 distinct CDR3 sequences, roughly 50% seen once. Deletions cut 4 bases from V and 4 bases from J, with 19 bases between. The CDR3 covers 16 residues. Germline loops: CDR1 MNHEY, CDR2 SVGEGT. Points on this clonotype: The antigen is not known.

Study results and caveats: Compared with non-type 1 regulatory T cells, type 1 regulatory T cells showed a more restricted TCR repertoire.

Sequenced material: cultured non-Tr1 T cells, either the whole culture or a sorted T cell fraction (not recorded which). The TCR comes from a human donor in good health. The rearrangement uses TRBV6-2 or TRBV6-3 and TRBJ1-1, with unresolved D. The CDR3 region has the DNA TGTGCCAGCAGTTGGGCCGGAATACGCGTGGGCACTGAAGCTTTCTTT. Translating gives CASSWAGIRVGTEAFF.